This T cell receptor (beta chain) stems from a study of blood T cell repertoires in COVID-19. V lost 5 bases and J lost 0; bases outside the gene matches: 5. From germline, CDR1 is LGHDT and CDR2 YNNKEL (reference sequence). This CDR3 spans 15 amino acids. The protocol was immunoSEQ multiplex PCR, while the TCRdb copy is restricted to in-frame clones and leaves out a portion. The repertoire holds some 270,000 clones, with approximately 85% as singletons. Input material: PBMCs or T cells enriched from blood (not recorded which). V usage is TRBV3-1 (or the pseudogene TRBV3-2) and J usage is TRBJ2-3, with TRBD2 identical over 7 bases. This TCR derives from a woman aged 50 to 60 with acute COVID-19. CDR3 region: CASSGSGASTDTQYF. The CDR3 DNA reads TGTGCCAGCAGCGGAAGCGGGGCGAGCACAGATACGCAGTATTTT.